This TCR beta chain was sequenced during a study of CD8 T cells in Susac syndrome. For the study at large: Blood was drawn from Susac syndrome patients while they were therapy-naive, on corticosteroids, or on intravenous immunoglobulin alone.

Under recently defined diagnostic criteria, the patients with Susac syndrome qualified as having definite or probable disease. The junction had 7 bases not matched to a gene; V was cut back by 6 bases and J by 5 bases. CDR3 size: 15 residues. Germline V gives CDR1 ENHRY, CDR2 SYGVKD. In the case of this clonotype: What it binds is unknown.

A quantity of roughly 0.5 to 1 ug RNA underwent reverse transcription using random hexamers. It was immunoSEQ multiplex PCR that amplified TCR beta CDR3 across 54 Vbeta and 13 Jbeta. TCRdb reprocessed the immunoSEQ multiplex PCR reads via MiXCR and lists one record per CDR3 protein. The sample has under 200,000 distinct CDR3 sequences; 90% to 95% are singletons. Study-wide points: Clonal expansion was not observed in the Susac syndrome CD4+ T cell repertoires.

The sequence was obtained from a human donor with Susac syndrome. The chain joins TRBV10-3 to TRBJ2-7; 13 bases align to TRBD2. Sequenced input: CD4+ T cells from PBMCs. The CDR3 DNA sequence: TGTGCCATCAGGCCCGGGACTAGCGGGAACCACGAGCAGTACTTC. Its translation: CAIRPGTSGNHEQYF.